This T cell receptor (beta chain) was identified in a study of post-analysis software for immune sequencing data. cDNA libraries for TCR beta contained unique molecular identifiers. Each CDR3 protein is one row after TCRdb ran MiXCR on the PCR reads. The data show some 260,000 distinct CDR3 sequences, 30% to 45% seen once. This clonotype was recorded many times. Sequencing was performed on blood. This sequence was found in a girl aged 10 to 17 with multiple sclerosis.

The CDR3 DNA follows: TGCGCCAGCGACGCCGGGGCTACCATTGAAGCTTTCTTT. It translates to CASDAGATIEAFF. The chain combines TRBV10-2 with TRBJ1-1; possible D gene TRBD1, 5 bases. The V gene lost 8 bases and the J gene lost 7 bases, with 17 bases spanning the gap. The CDR3 spans 13 residues. Germline CDR1 is WSHSY and CDR2 is SAAADI.